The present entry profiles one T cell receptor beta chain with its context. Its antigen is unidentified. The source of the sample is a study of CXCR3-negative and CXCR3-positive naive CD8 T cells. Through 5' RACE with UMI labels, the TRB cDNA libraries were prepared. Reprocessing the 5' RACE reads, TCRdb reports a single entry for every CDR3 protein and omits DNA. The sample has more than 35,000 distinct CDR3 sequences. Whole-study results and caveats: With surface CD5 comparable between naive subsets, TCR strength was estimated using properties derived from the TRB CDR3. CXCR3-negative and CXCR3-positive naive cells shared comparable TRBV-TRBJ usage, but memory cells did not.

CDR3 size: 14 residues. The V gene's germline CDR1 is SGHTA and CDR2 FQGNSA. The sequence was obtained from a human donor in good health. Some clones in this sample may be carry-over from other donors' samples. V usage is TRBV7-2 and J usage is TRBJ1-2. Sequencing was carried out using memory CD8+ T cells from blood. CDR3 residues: CASSYPDLYYGYTF.